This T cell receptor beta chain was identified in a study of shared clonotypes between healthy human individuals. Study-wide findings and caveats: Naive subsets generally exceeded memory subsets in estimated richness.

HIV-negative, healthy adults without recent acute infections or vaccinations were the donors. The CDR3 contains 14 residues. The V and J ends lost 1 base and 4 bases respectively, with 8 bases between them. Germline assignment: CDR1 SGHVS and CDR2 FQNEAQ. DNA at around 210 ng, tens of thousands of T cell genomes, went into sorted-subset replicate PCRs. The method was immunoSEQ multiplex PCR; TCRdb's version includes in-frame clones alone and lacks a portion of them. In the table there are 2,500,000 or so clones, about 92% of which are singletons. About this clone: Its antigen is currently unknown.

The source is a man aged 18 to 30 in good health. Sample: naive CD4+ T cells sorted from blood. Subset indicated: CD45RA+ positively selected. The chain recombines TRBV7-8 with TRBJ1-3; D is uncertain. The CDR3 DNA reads TGTGCCAGCAGCTTAGAGGGCTTGGGAAACACCATATATTTT. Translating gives CASSLEGLGNTIYF.